What follows is one T cell receptor beta chain and its context. Germline-derived CDR1 and CDR2 are SGHRS and YFSETQ. This CDR3 is 18 amino acids long. V was clipped by 3 bases and J by 0 bases, with 21 bases between them. This entry belongs to a study of T cell changes during pregnancy in multiple sclerosis. Sequencing was performed with immunoSEQ multiplex PCR; in TCRdb, only in-frame clones are kept and a portion is missing. The table lists tens of thousands of clones, about 88% of them singletons. The chain carries TRBV5-1 and TRBJ1-2; a possible D gene is TRBD1 (5 bases). This receptor was identified in a female donor with multiple sclerosis, enrolled in a pregnancy study. Sequencing used CD4+ T cells from peripheral blood mononuclear cells, obtained in the first trimester of pregnancy. CDR3 protein: CASSWGVGYSHPNYGYTF. The CDR3 DNA follows: TGCGCCAGCAGCTGGGGGGTCGGGTATTCCCACCCTAACTATGGCTACACCTTC.